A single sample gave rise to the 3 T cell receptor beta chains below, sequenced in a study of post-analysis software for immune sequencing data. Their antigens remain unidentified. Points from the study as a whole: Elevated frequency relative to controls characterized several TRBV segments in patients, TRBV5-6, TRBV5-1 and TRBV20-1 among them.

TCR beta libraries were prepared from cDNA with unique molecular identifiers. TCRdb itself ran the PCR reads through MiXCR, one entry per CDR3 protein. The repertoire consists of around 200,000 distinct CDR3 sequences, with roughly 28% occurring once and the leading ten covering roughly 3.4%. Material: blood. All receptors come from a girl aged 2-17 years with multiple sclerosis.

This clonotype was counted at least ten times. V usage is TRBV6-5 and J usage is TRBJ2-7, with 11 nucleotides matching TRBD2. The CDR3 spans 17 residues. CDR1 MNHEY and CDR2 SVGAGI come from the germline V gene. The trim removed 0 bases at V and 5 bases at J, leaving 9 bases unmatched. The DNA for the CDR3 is TGTGCCAGCAGTTACTCTTTCGGTAGCGGGGGGGCTGACGAGCAGTACTTC. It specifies CASSYSFGSGGADEQYF.

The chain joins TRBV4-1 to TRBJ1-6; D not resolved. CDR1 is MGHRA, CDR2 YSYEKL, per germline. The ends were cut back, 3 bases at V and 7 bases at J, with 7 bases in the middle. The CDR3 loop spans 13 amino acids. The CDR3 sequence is CASSQIVNSPLHF. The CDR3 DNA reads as TGCGCCAGCAGCCAGATAGTAAATTCACCCCTCCACTTT.

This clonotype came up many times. The CDR3 nucleotides are TGTGCCATCAGTGAGAGTCCCCACGAGCAGTACTTC. As protein: CAISESPHEQYF. V usage is TRBV10-3 and J usage is TRBJ2-5; D is unresolved. The J call is doubtful: the DNA matches TRBJ2-7 better. The CDR3 is 12 residues long. Germline CDR1 ENHRY, CDR2 SYGVKD.